In its sample, the clone carrying this T cell receptor (beta chain) was seen once. This entry belongs to a study of CD8 T cells in Susac syndrome. After extraction with the RNeasy kit, roughly 0.45 to 1 ug of the RNA was reverse transcribed using random hexamers. By means of immunoSEQ multiplex PCR, TCR beta CDR3 spanning 54 Vbeta and 13 Jbeta underwent amplification. MiXCR was run by TCRdb on the immunoSEQ multiplex PCR reads, yielding one entry per CDR3 protein. The data show some 300,000 distinct CDR3 sequences, approximately 81% seen once. This CDR3 contains 14 residues. Germline assignment: CDR1 MNHEY and CDR2 SMNVEV (reference sequence). The V end was cut by 2 bases, the J end by 9 bases, with 14 bases between.

The V and J genes are TRBV27 and TRBJ1-5; possible D gene TRBD1, 5 bases. The receptor's source is a human donor with multiple sclerosis. Sample: CD8+ T cells from PBMCs. Here the CDR3 reads CASSLGTPGGPQHF. Written as DNA, the CDR3 is TGTGCCAGCAGTTTAGGGACTCCCGGGGGGCCCCAGCATTTT.